The present T cell receptor beta chain was sequenced within a study of beta chain features in type 1 diabetes. Study at large: Sorted cells from all samples, numbering roughly 100 million, were examined.

Worth noting for this clone: Other DNA sequences of this sample code for an identical CDR3.

Reverse transcription of all isolated RNA meant that expressed TCRB transcripts were sequenced. Assay used: immunoSEQ multiplex PCR; TCRdb lists only in-frame clones, some missing. The table has some 900,000 clones, 15% to 20% seen once. The CDR3 has 13 amino acids. The V end lost 0 bases, the J end lost 2 bases, and 4 bases lay between the germline ends. CDR1 and CDR2 from the germline V gene are SGHRS and YFSETQ. Sequencing was done on a sample of naive CD4+ T cells from blood. The sequence came from a woman aged 18-29 years in good health. V gene TRBV5-1 combines with J gene TRBJ2-3; D call uncertain. The CDR3 loop reads CASSLATTDTQYF. The CDR3 bases are TGCGCCAGCAGCTTGGCCACCACAGATACGCAGTATTTT.